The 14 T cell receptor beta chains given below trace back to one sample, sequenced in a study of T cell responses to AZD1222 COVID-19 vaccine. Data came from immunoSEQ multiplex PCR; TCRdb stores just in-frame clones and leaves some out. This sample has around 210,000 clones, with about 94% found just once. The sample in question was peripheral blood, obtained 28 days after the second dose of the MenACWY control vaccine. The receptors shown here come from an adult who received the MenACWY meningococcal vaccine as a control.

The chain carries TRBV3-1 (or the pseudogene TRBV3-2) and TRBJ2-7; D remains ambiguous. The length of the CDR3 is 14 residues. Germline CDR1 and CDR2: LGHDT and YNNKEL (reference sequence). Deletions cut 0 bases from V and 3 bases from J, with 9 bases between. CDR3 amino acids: CASSQEGGVYEQYF. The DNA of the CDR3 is TGTGCCAGCAGCCAAGAGGGTGGGGTCTACGAGCAGTACTTC.

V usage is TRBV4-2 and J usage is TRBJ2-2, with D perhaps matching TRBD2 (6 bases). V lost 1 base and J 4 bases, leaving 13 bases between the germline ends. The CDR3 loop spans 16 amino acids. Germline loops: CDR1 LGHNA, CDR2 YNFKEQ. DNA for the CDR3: TGTGCCAGCAGCCAAGTTGACGGGAGAGGCACCGGGGAGCTGTTTTTT. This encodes CASSQVDGRGTGELFF.

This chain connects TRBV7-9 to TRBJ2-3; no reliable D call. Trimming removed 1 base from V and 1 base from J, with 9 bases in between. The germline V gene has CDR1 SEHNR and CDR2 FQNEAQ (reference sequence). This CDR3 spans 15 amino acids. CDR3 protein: CASSLVRSRTDTQYF. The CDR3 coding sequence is TGTGCCAGCAGCTTAGTTCGGAGCCGCACAGATACGCAGTATTTT.

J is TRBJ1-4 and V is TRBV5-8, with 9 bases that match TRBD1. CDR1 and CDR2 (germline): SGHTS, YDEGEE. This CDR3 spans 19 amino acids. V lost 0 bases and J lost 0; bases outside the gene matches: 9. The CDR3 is CASSLDLGQGPATNEKLFF. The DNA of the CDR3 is TGTGCCAGCAGCTTGGATTTGGGACAGGGACCTGCAACTAATGAAAAACTGTTTTTT.

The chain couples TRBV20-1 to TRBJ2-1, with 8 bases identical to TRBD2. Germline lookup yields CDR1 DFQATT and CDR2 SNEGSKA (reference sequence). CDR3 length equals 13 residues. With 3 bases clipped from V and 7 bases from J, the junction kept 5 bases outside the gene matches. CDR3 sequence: CSASAASGNEQFF. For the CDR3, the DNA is TGCAGTGCTAGTGCGGCTAGCGGGAATGAGCAGTTCTTC.

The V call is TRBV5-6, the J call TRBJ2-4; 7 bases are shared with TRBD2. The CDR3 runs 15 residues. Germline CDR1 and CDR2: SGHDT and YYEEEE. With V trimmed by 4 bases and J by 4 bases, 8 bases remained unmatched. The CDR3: CASSRDGGGKNIQYF. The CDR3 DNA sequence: TGTGCCAGCAGCCGCGACGGGGGAGGGAAAAACATTCAGTACTTC.

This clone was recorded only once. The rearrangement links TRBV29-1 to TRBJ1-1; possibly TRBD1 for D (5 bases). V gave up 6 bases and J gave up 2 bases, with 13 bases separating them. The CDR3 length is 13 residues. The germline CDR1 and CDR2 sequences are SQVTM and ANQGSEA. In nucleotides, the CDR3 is TGCAGCGTCCGGGGGACGATAAACACTGAAGCTTTCTTT. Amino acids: CSVRGTINTEAFF.

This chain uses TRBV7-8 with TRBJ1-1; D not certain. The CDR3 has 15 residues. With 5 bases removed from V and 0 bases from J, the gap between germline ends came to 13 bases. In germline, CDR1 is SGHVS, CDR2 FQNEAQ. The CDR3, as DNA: TGTGCCAGCAGCCTTAGCAGGACGTTGAACACTGAAGCTTTCTTT. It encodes CASSLSRTLNTEAFF.

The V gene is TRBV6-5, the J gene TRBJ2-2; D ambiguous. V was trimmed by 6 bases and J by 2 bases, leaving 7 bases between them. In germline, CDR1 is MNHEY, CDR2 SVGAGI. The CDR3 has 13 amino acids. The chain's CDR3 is CASRQYNTGELFF. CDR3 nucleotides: TGTGCCAGCAGACAGTATAACACCGGGGAGCTGTTTTTT.

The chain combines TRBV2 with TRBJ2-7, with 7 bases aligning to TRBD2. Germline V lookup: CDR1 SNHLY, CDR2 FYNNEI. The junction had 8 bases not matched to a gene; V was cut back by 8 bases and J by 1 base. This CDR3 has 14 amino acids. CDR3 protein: CASGRGGSSYEQYF. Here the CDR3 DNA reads TGTGCCAGCGGAAGGGGCGGGAGTTCCTACGAGCAGTACTTC. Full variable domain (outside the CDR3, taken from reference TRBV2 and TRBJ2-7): EPEVTQTPSHQVTQMGQEVILRCVPISNHLYFYWYRQILGQKVEFLVSFYNNEISEKSEIFDDQFSVERPDGSNFTLKIRSTKLEDSAMYFCASGRGGSSYEQYFGPGTRLTVT.

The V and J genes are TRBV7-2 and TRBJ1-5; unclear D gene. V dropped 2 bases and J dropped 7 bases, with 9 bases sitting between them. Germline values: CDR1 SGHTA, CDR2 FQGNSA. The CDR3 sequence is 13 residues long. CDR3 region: CASSLTDSQPQHF. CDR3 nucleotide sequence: TGTGCCAGCAGCTTAACAGATTCCCAGCCCCAGCATTTT. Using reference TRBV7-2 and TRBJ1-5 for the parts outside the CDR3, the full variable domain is GAGVSQSPSNKVTEKGKDVELRCDPISGHTALYWYRQSLGQGLEFLIYFQGNSAPDKSGLPSDRFSAERTGGSVSTLTIQRTQQEDSAVYLCASSLTDSQPQHFGDGTRLSIL.

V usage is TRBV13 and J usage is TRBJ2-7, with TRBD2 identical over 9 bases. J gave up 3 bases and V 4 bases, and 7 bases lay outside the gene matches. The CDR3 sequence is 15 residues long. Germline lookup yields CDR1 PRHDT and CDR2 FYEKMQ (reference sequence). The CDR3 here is CASSSRRSGGYEQYF. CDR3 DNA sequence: TGTGCCAGCAGCTCCCGGCGTAGCGGGGGCTACGAGCAGTACTTC.

The CDR3 here is CASSEGTGGPVKTDTQYF. In DNA, the CDR3 is TGTGCCAGCAGTGAAGGAACGGGGGGGCCTGTGAAAACAGATACGCAGTATTTT. The chain links TRBV25-1 to TRBJ2-3, with TRBD2 identical over 8 bases. Germline V gene lookup returns CDR1 MGHDK and CDR2 SYGVNS. CDR3 length equals 18 residues. V shed 2 bases and J 3 bases; nucleotides not matched to a gene: 13.

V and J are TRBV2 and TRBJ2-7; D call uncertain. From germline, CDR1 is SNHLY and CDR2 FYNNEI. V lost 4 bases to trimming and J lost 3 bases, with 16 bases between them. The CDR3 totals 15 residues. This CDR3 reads CASSAQVAALYEQYF. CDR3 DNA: TGTGCCAGCAGTGCGCAGGTCGCGGCCCTCTACGAGCAGTACTTC. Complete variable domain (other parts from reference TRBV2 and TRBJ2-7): EPEVTQTPSHQVTQMGQEVILRCVPISNHLYFYWYRQILGQKVEFLVSFYNNEISEKSEIFDDQFSVERPDGSNFTLKIRSTKLEDSAMYFCASSAQVAALYEQYFGPGTRLTVT.